Detailed here is one TCR beta chain. Its cognate antigen is unknown. TCRdb keeps only in-frame clones here, not all; method: immunoSEQ multiplex PCR. The sample has approximately 60,000 clones; approximately 80% are singletons. The data stem from a study of a mutant IDH1 vaccine in newly diagnosed glioma. Overall study context: Patients' prior therapy spanned radiotherapy, temozolomide, or both; most underwent both.

The study's findings and limits: Apparently unrelated to pseudoprogression were changes in the top peripheral T cell clonotypes.

Time point specified: week 5, during vaccination. Vaccination used 300 ug of mutant IDH1 20-mer peptide per dose, with topical imiquimod. This specimen was PBMCs, taken from a glioma patient whose treatment included an IDH1 peptide vaccine. The receptor was derived from a woman between 18 and 30 years old with glioma. Some clones in this sample may be carry-over from other donors' samples.

This chain's CDR3 is CASSPPSTYEQYF. The CDR3 coding sequence is TGTGCCAGCAGCCCGCCGAGTACCTACGAGCAGTACTTC. V usage is TRBV7-9 and J usage is TRBJ2-7; D is uncertain. V gave up 5 bases and J gave up 2 bases, with 10 bases separating them. The V gene's germline CDR1 is SEHNR and CDR2 FQNEAQ (reference sequence). The CDR3 is 13 amino acids.